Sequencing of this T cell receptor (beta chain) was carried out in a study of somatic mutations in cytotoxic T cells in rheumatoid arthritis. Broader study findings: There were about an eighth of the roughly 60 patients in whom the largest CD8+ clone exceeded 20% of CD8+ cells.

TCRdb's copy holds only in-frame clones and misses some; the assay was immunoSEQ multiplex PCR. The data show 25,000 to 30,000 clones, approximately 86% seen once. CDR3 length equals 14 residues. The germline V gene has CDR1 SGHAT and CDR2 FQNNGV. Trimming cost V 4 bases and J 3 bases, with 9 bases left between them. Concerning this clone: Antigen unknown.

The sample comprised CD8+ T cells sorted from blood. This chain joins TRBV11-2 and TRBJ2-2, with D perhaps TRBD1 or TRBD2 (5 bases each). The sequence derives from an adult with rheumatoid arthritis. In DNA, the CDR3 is TGTGCCAGCAGCTCGGGACCACACACCGGGGAGCTGTTTTTT. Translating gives CASSSGPHTGELFF. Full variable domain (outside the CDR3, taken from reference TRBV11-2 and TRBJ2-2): EAGVAQSPRYKIIEKRQSVAFWCNPISGHATLYWYQQILGQGPKLLIQFQNNGVVDDSQLPKDRFSAERLKGVDSTLKIQPAKLEDSAVYLCASSSGPHTGELFFGEGSRLTVL.